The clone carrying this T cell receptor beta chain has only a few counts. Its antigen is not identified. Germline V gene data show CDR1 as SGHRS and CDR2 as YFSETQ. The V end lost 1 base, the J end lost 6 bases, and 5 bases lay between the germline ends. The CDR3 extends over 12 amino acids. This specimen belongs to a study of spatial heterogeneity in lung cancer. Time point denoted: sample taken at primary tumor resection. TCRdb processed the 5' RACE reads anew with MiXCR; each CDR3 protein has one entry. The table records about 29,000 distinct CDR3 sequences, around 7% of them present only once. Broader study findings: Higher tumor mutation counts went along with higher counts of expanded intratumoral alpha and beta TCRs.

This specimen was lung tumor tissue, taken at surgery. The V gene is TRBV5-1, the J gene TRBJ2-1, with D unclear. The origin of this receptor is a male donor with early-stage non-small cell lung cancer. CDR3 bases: TGCGCCAGCAGCTTGAGCCTCAATGAGCAGTTCTTC. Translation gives CASSLSLNEQFF.